The TCR beta chain described here comes from a study of cytomegalovirus exposure and HLA in healthy donors. The PCR made use of 60 Vbeta and 13 Jbeta primers. Sequencing used immunoSEQ multiplex PCR; TCRdb keeps in-frame clones, though not all of them. This repertoire shows about 150,000 clones, about three quarters found once; its top ten account for less than 2%. The length of the CDR3 is 15 residues. Germline CDR1 reads LGHNT; CDR2 reads FRNRAP. Trimming stripped 0 bases from V and 2 bases from J, with 11 bases between. The clonotype comes from a man aged 35-49 years in good health and CMV-seronegative. Specimen: PBMCs. J is TRBJ2-7 and V is TRBV12-5; maybe TRBD1 (5 bases). CDR3 amino acids: CASGLVQDKAYEQYF. CDR3 in DNA: TGTGCTAGTGGTTTGGTACAGGATAAAGCCTACGAGCAGTACTTC.